Presented here are 20 T cell receptor beta chains from one specimen sequenced in a study of T cells after yellow fever vaccination (dated by TCRdb to the late 2010s). The receptor library was made with 5' RACE. The reads were generated on an Illumina HiSeq 2500. TCRdb trimmed the raw reads at Q25, called clones with MiXCR and kept productive beta chains. One record per CDR3 amino acid sequence lists the most common genes and DNA. The sample yields around 350,000 distinct CDR3 sequences; 11% were counted once. The ten top clones hold 18% of the sample. The treatment or condition label here, explained by the study, means: live attenuated yellow fever vaccine strain. The input for sequencing was PBMCs, taken on the day of the first yellow fever vaccination. Source of these receptors: a man younger than 35 who received the YFV17D yellow fever vaccine.

This clonotype turned up a few times. The V gene is TRBV10-3, the J gene TRBJ2-3, with 10 bases identical to TRBD2. Germline V gene data show CDR1 as ENHRY and CDR2 as SYGVKD. The CDR3 sequence is 20 residues long. V shed 4 bases and J 3 bases; nucleotides not matched to a gene: 19. CDR3 nucleotide sequence: TGTGCCATCAGTGTTTCCCTTGGAGCTAGCGGGGGCCGTGGGACAGATACGCAGTATTTT. Translation gives CAISVSLGASGGRGTDTQYF.

CDR3: CASSQPGTTDTQYF. The CDR3, as DNA: TGTGCCAGCTCACAACCCGGGACCACAGATACGCAGTATTTT. This chain joins TRBV18 and TRBJ2-3; D possibly matches TRBD1 or TRBD2 (5 bases each). This CDR3 is built from 14 residues. The V gene lost 4 bases and the J gene lost 2 bases, with 10 bases spanning the gap. Germline assignment: CDR1 KGHSH and CDR2 LQKENI.

The rearrangement links TRBV7-9 to TRBJ2-2; a possible D gene is TRBD1 (5 bases). Germline CDR1 is SEHNR and CDR2 is FQNEAQ (reference sequence). Trimming removed 5 bases from V and 4 bases from J, with 14 bases in between. The CDR3 length is 15 residues. The CDR3 DNA sequence: TGTGCCAGCAGCCCCCCAGGGCCCCCCACCGGGGAGCTGTTTTTT. Protein product: CASSPPGPPTGELFF.

V and J are TRBV7-8 and TRBJ2-1; 9 positions agree with TRBD2. Per germline, CDR1 SGHVS and CDR2 FQNEAQ. V lost 1 base and J lost 2; bases outside the gene matches: 6. The CDR3 spans 17 residues. For the CDR3, the DNA is TGTGCCAGCAGCTTAGTGAGTGGCGGGGGGGCCTACAATGAGCAGTTCTTC. Amino acids: CASSLVSGGGAYNEQFF.

This chain links TRBV6-6 with TRBJ1-2; D gene ambiguous. CDR1 and CDR2 (germline): MNHNY, SVGAGI (reference sequence). This CDR3 is 13 amino acids long. V dropped 4 bases and J dropped 1 base, with 7 bases sitting between them. CDR3 residues: CASSSAGNYGYTF. In DNA form, the CDR3 reads TGTGCCAGCAGTTCGGCCGGTAACTATGGCTACACCTTC.

The CDR3 is CASSPAGGVDTQYF. CDR3 nucleotides: TGTGCCAGCAGCCCTGCGGGGGGGGTGGATACGCAGTATTTT. The chain carries TRBV7-2 and TRBJ2-3, with 9 bases identical to TRBD2. V dropped 5 bases and J dropped 6; count of bases not matched to a gene: 6. CDR1 is SGHTA and CDR2 is FQGNSA in the germline V gene. CDR3 length equals 14 residues.

This clonotype was recorded a few times. This sequence joins TRBV7-6 and TRBJ2-5; D is perhaps TRBD2 (6 bases). Between the trimmed V and J ends, which lost 1 base and 5 bases, there was a span of 14 bases. The CDR3 has 15 residues. Germline CDR1 reads SGHVS; CDR2 reads FNYEAQ. As DNA, the CDR3 is TGTGCCAGCAGCTTAGACGGGAACGCGGGGGAGACCCAGTACTTC. This codes for CASSLDGNAGETQYF. The full variable domain, completed using reference TRBV7-6 and TRBJ2-5, is GAGVSQSPRYKVTKRGQDVALRCDPISGHVSLYWYRQALGQGPEFLTYFNYEAQQDKSGLPNDRFSAERPEGSISTLTIQRTEQRDSAMYRCASSLDGNAGETQYFGPGTRLLVL.

The table lists this clonotype with a few counts. The chain links TRBV7-2 to TRBJ1-6; D is ambiguous. This CDR3 is 14 amino acids long. In germline, CDR1 is SGHTA, CDR2 FQGNSA. V gave up 2 bases and J gave up 6 bases, with 8 bases separating them. This chain's CDR3 is CASSLREGNSPLHF. The CDR3 DNA reads as TGTGCCAGCAGCTTAAGAGAGGGTAATTCACCCCTCCACTTT.

This clonotype appeared a few times. The chain is built from TRBV4-1 and TRBJ1-1; D remains ambiguous. Trimming cost V 1 base and J 6 bases, with 9 bases left between them. Germline CDR1 MGHRA, CDR2 YSYEKL. The CDR3 extends over 13 amino acids. The CDR3 spells CASSQAFGAEAFF. CDR3 nucleotides: TGCGCCAGCAGCCAAGCCTTCGGGGCTGAAGCTTTCTTT.

This chain connects TRBV5-1 to TRBJ2-6; 9 bases line up with TRBD1. V shed 1 base, J shed 2 bases, and the junction held 1 base outside the gene matches. There are 16 residues in the CDR3. Germline V gene data show CDR1 as SGHRS and CDR2 as YFSETQ. The CDR3 sequence: CASSLTGGTGANVLTF. Written as DNA, the CDR3 is TGCGCCAGCAGCTTGACAGGGGGCACTGGGGCCAACGTCCTGACTTTC.

There are a few counts of this clonotype. The DNA for the CDR3 is TGTGCCAGCAGTCCCCCGACAGGGGCGGTCACAGATACGCAGTATTTT. Translation gives CASSPPTGAVTDTQYF. The rearrangement joins TRBV11-2 to TRBJ2-3; 8 nucleotides line up with TRBD1. Germline values: CDR1 SGHAT, CDR2 FQNNGV. After removal of 6 bases from V and 2 bases from J, the junction contained 10 bases not matched to a gene. This CDR3 is 16 amino acids long.

This clonotype was recorded a few times. This chain uses TRBV14 with TRBJ1-1; D is ambiguous. CDR3 length equals 13 residues. Trimming removed 0 bases at V and 5 bases at J, with 7 bases between. Germline V lookup: CDR1 SGHDN, CDR2 FVKESK. Here the CDR3 DNA reads TGTGCCAGCAGCCAAGATCGGAGGACTGAAGCTTTCTTT. It is translated as CASSQDRRTEAFF.

This clonotype has just a few counts. The gene calls are TRBV7-9 and TRBJ2-3, with 10 bases aligning to TRBD1. CDR3 length: 17 amino acids. Germline assignment: CDR1 SEHNR and CDR2 FQNEAQ (reference sequence). J gave up 2 bases and V 5 bases, and 10 bases lay outside the gene matches. The CDR3 loop reads CASSLEPGTGDTDTQYF. CDR3 DNA: TGTGCCAGCAGCCTAGAACCCGGGACAGGGGACACAGATACGCAGTATTTT.

This clonotype was counted at least ten times. The chain is built from TRBV7-3 and TRBJ2-3; D could derive from TRBD1 or TRBD2 (6 bases each). Germline V gene sequence: CDR1 SGHTA, CDR2 FQGTGA. V shed 3 bases and J shed 2 bases, with 12 bases lying between them. The CDR3 is made up of 15 amino acids. The chain's CDR3 is CASSLIGGLTDTQYF. The CDR3 nucleotides read TGTGCCAGCAGCTTGATCGGGGGCCTCACAGATACGCAGTATTTT.

DNA of the CDR3: TGTGCCAGCAGCCTCCTCTCGACACGAGGGAATCAGCCCCAGCATTTT. This translates into CASSLLSTRGNQPQHF. The gene calls are TRBV7-2 and TRBJ1-5; D call uncertain. Deletions cut 5 bases from V and 4 bases from J, with 18 bases between. CDR1 and CDR2 from the germline V gene are SGHTA and FQGNSA. This CDR3 is built from 16 residues.

This clonotype appeared many times. The chain uses TRBV6-4 and TRBJ2-3; 9 nucleotides agree with TRBD2. CDR3 length: 15 amino acids. Per the germline V gene, CDR1 is MRHNA and CDR2 is SNTAGT. Germline trimming cut 2 bases from V and 5 bases from J; bases unmatched to any gene: 5. CDR3 protein: CASSDGAGGQDTQYF. The CDR3 bases are TGTGCCAGCAGTGACGGTGCGGGGGGGCAAGATACGCAGTATTTT.

This chain connects TRBV7-3 to TRBJ1-1; D unclear. V was trimmed by 0 bases and J by 4 bases, leaving 9 bases between them. There are 14 residues in the CDR3. CDR1 SGHTA and CDR2 FQGTGA come from the germline V gene. This chain's CDR3 is CASSLTGMSTEAFF. The DNA for the CDR3 is TGTGCCAGCAGCTTAACTGGGATGAGCACTGAAGCTTTCTTT.

The chain joins TRBV29-1 to TRBJ1-1; possible D gene TRBD1, 5 bases. In germline, CDR1 is SQVTM, CDR2 ANQGSEA. There are 12 residues in the CDR3. V lost 3 bases and J lost 10, with 15 bases in between. CDR3 sequence reads: CSVEQEEGTAFF. The CDR3 nucleotides are TGCAGCGTTGAGCAGGAAGAGGGGACAGCTTTCTTT.

V is TRBV4-3 and J is TRBJ2-3, with 8 bases matching TRBD1. This CDR3 has 15 amino acids. Trimming cost V 5 bases and J 0 bases; bases outside gene matches: 4. Germline V gives CDR1 LGHNA, CDR2 YSLEER. The chain's CDR3 is CASSYRQGSTDTQYF. The CDR3 DNA reads as TGCGCCAGCAGCTACCGACAGGGGAGCACAGATACGCAGTATTTT.

This clonotype was detected a few times. The chain is built from TRBV5-5 and TRBJ1-5; D not certain. The CDR3 consists of 17 residues. Germline V lookup: CDR1 SGHKS, CDR2 YYEKEE (reference sequence). V gave up 4 bases and J gave up 0 bases, with 17 bases separating them. CDR3 coding DNA: TGTGCCAGCAGCACTAGACACGAACTCAATAGCAATCAGCCCCAGCATTTT. Protein sequence: CASSTRHELNSNQPQHF.